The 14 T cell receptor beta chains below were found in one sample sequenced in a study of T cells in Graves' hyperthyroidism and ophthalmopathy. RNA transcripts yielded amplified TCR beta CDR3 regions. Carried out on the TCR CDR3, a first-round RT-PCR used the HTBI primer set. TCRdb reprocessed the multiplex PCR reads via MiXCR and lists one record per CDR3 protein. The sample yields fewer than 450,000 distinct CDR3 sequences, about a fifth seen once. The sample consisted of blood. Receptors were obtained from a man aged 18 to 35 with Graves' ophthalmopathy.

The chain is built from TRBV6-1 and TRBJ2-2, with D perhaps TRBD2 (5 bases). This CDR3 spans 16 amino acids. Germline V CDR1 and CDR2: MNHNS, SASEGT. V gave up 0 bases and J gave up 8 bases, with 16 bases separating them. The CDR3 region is CASSEALLDPGGELFF. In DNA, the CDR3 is TGTGCCAGCAGTGAAGCGCTTCTGGACCCGGGAGGGGAGCTGTTTTTT.

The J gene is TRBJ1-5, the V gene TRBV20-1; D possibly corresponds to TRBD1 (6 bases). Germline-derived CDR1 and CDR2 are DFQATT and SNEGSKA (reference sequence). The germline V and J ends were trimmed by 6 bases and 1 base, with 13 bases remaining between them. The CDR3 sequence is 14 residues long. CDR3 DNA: TGCAGTGCCGCCCGCGGACAGAGCAATCAGCCCCAGCATTTT. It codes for CSAARGQSNQPQHF.

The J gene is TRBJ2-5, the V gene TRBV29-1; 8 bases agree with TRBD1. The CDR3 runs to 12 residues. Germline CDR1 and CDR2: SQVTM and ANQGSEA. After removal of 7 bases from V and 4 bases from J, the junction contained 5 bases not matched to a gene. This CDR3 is CSGRTGPETQYF. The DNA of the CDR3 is TGCAGCGGGAGGACAGGGCCAGAGACCCAGTACTTC. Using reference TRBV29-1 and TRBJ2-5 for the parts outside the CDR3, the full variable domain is SAVISQKPSRDICQRGTSLTIQCQVDSQVTMMFWYRQQPGQSLTLIATANQGSEATYESGFVIDKFPISRPNLTFSTLTVSNMSPEDSSIYLCSGRTGPETQYFGPGTRLLVL.

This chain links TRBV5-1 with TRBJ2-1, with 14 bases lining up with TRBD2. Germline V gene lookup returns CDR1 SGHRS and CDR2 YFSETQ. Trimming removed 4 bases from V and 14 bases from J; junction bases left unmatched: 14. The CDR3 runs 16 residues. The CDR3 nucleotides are TGCGCCAGCAGCCCCGTGACTAGCGGGGGGGCCGGGACTAAGTTCTTC. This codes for CASSPVTSGGAGTKFF. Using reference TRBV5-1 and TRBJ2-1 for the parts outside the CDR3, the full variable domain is KAGVTQTPRYLIKTRGQQVTLSCSPISGHRSVSWYQQTPGQGLQFLFEYFSETQRNKGNFPGRFSGRQFSNSRSEMNVSTLELGDSALYLCASSPVTSGGAGTKFFGPGTRLTVL.

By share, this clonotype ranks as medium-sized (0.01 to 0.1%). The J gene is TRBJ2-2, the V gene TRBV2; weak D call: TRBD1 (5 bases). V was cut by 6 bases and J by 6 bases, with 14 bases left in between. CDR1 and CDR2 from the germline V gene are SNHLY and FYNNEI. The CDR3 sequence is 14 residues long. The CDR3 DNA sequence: TGTGCCAGCAGGTGGACACAGAATGCCGGGGAGCTGTTTTTT. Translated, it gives CASRWTQNAGELFF. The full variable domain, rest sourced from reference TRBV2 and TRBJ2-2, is EPEVTQTPSHQVTQMGQEVILRCVPISNHLYFYWYRQILGQKVEFLVSFYNNEISEKSEIFDDQFSVERPDGSNFTLKIRSTKLEDSAMYFCASRWTQNAGELFFGEGSRLTVL.

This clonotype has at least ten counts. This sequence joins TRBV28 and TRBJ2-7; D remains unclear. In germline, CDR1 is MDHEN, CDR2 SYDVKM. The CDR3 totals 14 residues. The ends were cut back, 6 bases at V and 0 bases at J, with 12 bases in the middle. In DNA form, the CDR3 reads TGTGCCAGCAGGATGACTGGGAACTCCTACGAGCAGTACTTC. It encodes CASRMTGNSYEQYF.

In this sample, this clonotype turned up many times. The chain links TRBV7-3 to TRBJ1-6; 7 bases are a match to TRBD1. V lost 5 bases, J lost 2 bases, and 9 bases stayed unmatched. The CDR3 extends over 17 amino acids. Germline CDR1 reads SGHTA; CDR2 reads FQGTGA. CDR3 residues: CASSQTGTGTYNSPLHF. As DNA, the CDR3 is TGTGCCAGCAGCCAGACAGGGACGGGGACCTATAATTCACCCCTCCACTTT.

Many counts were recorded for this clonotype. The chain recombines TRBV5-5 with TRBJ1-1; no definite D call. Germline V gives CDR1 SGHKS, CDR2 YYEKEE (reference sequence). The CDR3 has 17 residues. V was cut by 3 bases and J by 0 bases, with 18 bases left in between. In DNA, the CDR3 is TGTGCCAGCAGCTCTGGACCGGGGAGGGAACTGAACACTGAAGCTTTCTTT. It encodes CASSSGPGRELNTEAFF.

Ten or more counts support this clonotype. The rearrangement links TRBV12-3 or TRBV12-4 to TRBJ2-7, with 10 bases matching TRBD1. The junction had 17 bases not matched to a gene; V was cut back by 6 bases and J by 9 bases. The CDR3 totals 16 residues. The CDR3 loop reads CASSPPGQGSFAGQYF. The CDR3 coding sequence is TGTGCCAGCAGCCCCCCGGGACAGGGGTCCTTTGCGGGGCAGTACTTC.

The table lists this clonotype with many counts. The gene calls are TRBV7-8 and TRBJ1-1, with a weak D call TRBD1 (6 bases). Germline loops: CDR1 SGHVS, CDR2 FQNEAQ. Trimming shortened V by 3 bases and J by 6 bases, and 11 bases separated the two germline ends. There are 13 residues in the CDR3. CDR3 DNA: TGTGCCAGCAGCTTTACAGGGAGGGCTGAAGCTTTCTTT. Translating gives CASSFTGRAEAFF.

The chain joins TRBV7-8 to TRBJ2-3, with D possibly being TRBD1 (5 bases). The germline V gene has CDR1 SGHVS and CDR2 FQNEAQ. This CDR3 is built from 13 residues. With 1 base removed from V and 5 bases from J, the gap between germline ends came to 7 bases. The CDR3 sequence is CASSLDRLDTQYF. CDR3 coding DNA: TGTGCCAGCAGCTTAGACAGGTTAGATACGCAGTATTTT.

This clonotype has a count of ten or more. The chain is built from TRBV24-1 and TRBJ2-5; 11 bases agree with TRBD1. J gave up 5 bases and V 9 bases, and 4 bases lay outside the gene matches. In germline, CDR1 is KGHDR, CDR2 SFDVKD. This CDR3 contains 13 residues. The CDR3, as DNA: TGTGCCACCGGACAGGGGGCAGGGGAGACCCAGTACTTC. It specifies CATGQGAGETQYF.

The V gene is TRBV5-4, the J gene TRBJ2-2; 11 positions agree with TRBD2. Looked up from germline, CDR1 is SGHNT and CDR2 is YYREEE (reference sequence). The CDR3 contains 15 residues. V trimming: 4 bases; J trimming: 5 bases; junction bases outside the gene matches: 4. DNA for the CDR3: TGTGCCAGCAGCGGGCTAGCGGGGGGTACCGGGGAGCTGTTTTTT. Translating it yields CASSGLAGGTGELFF.

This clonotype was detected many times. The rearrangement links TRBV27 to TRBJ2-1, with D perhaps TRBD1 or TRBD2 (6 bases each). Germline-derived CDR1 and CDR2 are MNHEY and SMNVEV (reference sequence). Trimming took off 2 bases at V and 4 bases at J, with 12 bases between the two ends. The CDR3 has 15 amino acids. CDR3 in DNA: TGTGCCAGCAGTTTAGGCGGGGACAATTACAATGAGCAGTTCTTC. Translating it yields CASSLGGDNYNEQFF.